Following are 20 T cell receptor beta chains from one sample sequenced in a study of T-cell memory formation after mild COVID-19. TCRdb fed the 5' RACE reads into MiXCR, producing one record per CDR3 protein. The sample lists about 360,000 distinct CDR3 sequences, 10% to 15% occurring once. The sequencing sample was made of PBMCs or a T cell subset sorted from them (not recorded which). The receptors were sampled from a man between 18 and 29 years old who had mild COVID-19 (a few samples of this study predate the infection). Cell type and time point are not known.

The chain recombines TRBV6-1 with TRBJ2-7; D ambiguous. Germline CDR1 reads MNHNS; CDR2 reads SASEGT. V was clipped by 3 bases and J by 1 base, with 7 bases between them. CDR3 length: 13 residues. CDR3 sequence reads: CASSDTISYEQYV. CDR3 DNA sequence: TGTGCCAGCAGTGATACCATATCCTACGAGCAGTACGTC.

This clonotype was seen a few times. The rearrangement uses TRBV7-9 and TRBJ2-1; TRBD1 agrees at 9 bases. J was trimmed by 7 bases and V by 4 bases; bases with no gene match: 11. Germline lookup yields CDR1 SEHNR and CDR2 FQNEAQ (reference sequence). CDR3 length equals 16 residues. CDR3 coding DNA: TGTGCCAGCAGCTCGGGACAGGGTATTTCGGCTAATGAGCAGTTCTTC. This encodes CASSSGQGISANEQFF.

The gene calls are TRBV5-1 and TRBJ1-1; weak D call: TRBD1 (6 bases). Germline lookup yields CDR1 SGHRS and CDR2 YFSETQ. Trimming pared 0 bases from V and 0 bases from J, leaving 18 bases between. The CDR3 consists of 18 residues. The CDR3 here is CASSLAVRLGGVNTEAFF. The CDR3 region has the DNA TGCGCCAGCAGCTTGGCCGTCCGACTAGGGGGGGTGAACACTGAAGCTTTCTTT.

This clonotype was detected a few times. The V call is TRBV12-3 or TRBV12-4, the J call TRBJ1-2; 7 bases fit TRBD1. The CDR3 has 14 residues. V lost 7 bases and J lost 9; bases outside the gene matches: 14. CDR3 region: CASTSFRDSRRYTF. CDR3 DNA: TGTGCCAGCACCTCATTCCGGGACAGTCGACGCTACACCTTC.

A few counts support this clonotype. The chain carries TRBV15 and TRBJ2-3; 9 bases fit TRBD2. V lost 0 bases to trimming and J lost 3 bases; unmatched junction nucleotides: 4. Germline V gives CDR1 LNHNV, CDR2 YYDKDF (reference sequence). The CDR3 sequence is 16 residues long. CDR3 region: CATSRDGSGGTDTQYF. CDR3 DNA sequence: TGTGCCACCAGCAGAGATGGCAGCGGGGGGACAGATACGCAGTATTTT.

This clonotype was recorded many times. The chain uses TRBV5-1 and TRBJ2-5; D uncertain. With 0 bases removed from V and 1 base from J, the gap between germline ends came to 10 bases. This CDR3 is built from 15 residues. The germline gives CDR1 SGHRS, CDR2 YFSETQ. CDR3 sequence (DNA): TGCGCCAGCAGCTTGGCCCTCTCAGTCCAAGAGACCCAGTACTTC. Translation gives CASSLALSVQETQYF.

The chain joins TRBV15 to TRBJ2-3; D gene ambiguous. CDR1 is LNHNV and CDR2 is YYDKDF in the germline V gene (reference sequence). The CDR3 length is 16 residues. With 1 base removed from V and 6 bases from J, the gap between germline ends came to 17 bases. The CDR3 DNA sequence: TGTGCCACCAGCAGAGTTGGGCCGTCGATCGCCGATACGCAGTATTTT. Its protein product is CATSRVGPSIADTQYF.

This clonotype was counted a few times. This chain uses TRBV10-3 with TRBJ1-6; possibly TRBD1 for D (6 bases). CDR1 ENHRY and CDR2 SYGVKD come from the germline V gene. The CDR3 contains 16 residues. Trimming took off 0 bases at V and 10 bases at J, with 16 bases between the two ends. The CDR3 DNA reads as TGTGCCATCAGTGAGTCTGTCCCAGGGGTCAGCTCACCCCTCCACTTT. Its protein is CAISESVPGVSSPLHF.

This clonotype was detected a few times. This rearrangement joins TRBV6-5 to TRBJ2-5; TRBD1 aligns across 8 bases. Germline lookup yields CDR1 MNHEY and CDR2 SVGAGI. CDR3 size: 15 residues. J gave up 0 bases and V 4 bases, and 4 bases lay outside the gene matches. The CDR3 DNA follows: TGTGCCAGCAGTTCTTGGGACAGGAACCAAGAGACCCAGTACTTC. Amino acids: CASSSWDRNQETQYF.

This chain joins TRBV12-3 or TRBV12-4 and TRBJ2-1; D is uncertain. V was trimmed by 5 bases and J by 5 bases, leaving 10 bases between them. This CDR3 spans 13 amino acids. The CDR3 nucleotides read TGTGCCAGCAGTACTCCGGGTCACAATGAGCAGTTCTTC. Protein sequence: CASSTPGHNEQFF.

This clonotype occurred a few times. This rearrangement joins TRBV19 to TRBJ2-2; D gene ambiguous. V lost 2 bases, J lost 0 bases, and 10 bases lay in between. This CDR3 contains 16 residues. Germline CDR1 reads LNHDA; CDR2 reads SQIVND (reference sequence). The CDR3 sequence is CASSIRQLANTGELFF. CDR3 nucleotides: TGTGCCAGTAGTATAAGGCAGCTCGCGAACACCGGGGAGCTGTTTTTT. The entire variable domain, with the rest obtained from reference TRBV19 and TRBJ2-2, is as follows: DGGITQSPKYLFRKEGQNVTLSCEQNLNHDAMYWYRQDPGQGLRLIYYSQIVNDFQKGDIAEGYSVSREKKESFPLTVTSAQKNPTAFYLCASSIRQLANTGELFFGEGSRLTVL.

V is TRBV7-9 and J is TRBJ2-7; the D gene could be TRBD1 or TRBD2 (5 bases each). Trimming removed 1 base at V and 0 bases at J, with 22 bases between. Per germline, CDR1 SEHNR and CDR2 FQNEAQ (reference sequence). The CDR3 is made up of 19 amino acids. The DNA for the CDR3 is TGTGCCAGCAGCTTAGTCAGGGAGAGCTTCGGCCCGAGCTCCTACGAGCAGTACTTC. Amino acid sequence: CASSLVRESFGPSSYEQYF.

The chain is built from TRBV5-1 and TRBJ2-5; D tentatively reads TRBD1 or TRBD2 (5 bases each). The CDR3 has 15 residues. V lost 2 bases and J lost 1, with 12 bases in between. Germline CDR1 reads SGHRS; CDR2 reads YFSETQ. The CDR3, as DNA: TGCGCCAGCAGCTTATCGGGTGGGACCCAAGAGACCCAGTACTTC. Translation gives CASSLSGGTQETQYF.

J is TRBJ1-2 and V is TRBV15; possibly TRBD1 for D (5 bases). Germline lookup yields CDR1 LNHNV and CDR2 YYDKDF (reference sequence). This CDR3 comprises 12 residues. Deletions cut 0 bases from V and 7 bases from J, with 6 bases between. The CDR3 sequence: CATSRDGGGYTF. The DNA for the CDR3 is TGTGCCACCAGCAGAGATGGGGGTGGCTACACCTTC.

V gene TRBV21-1 combines with J gene TRBJ1-5. TRBV21-1 is a documented pseudogene. The CDR3 contains 14 residues. The CDR3: CASRGPRLRLPQHF. CDR3 DNA: TGTGCCAGCAGGGGGCCCCGGCTGCGGCTGCCCCAGCATTTT.

This clonotype has more than one count but fewer than ten. The V call is TRBV6-5, the J call TRBJ1-4; perhaps TRBD1 as D (6 bases). There are 16 residues in the CDR3. Germline values: CDR1 MNHEY, CDR2 SVGAGI. Between the trimmed V and J ends, which lost 0 bases and 10 bases, there was a span of 18 bases. CDR3 in amino acids: CASSYSGAQGSGKLFF. CDR3 nucleotide sequence: TGTGCCAGCAGTTACTCGGGGGCCCAGGGCTCGGGAAAACTGTTTTTT.

The V gene is TRBV15, the J gene TRBJ2-3; TRBD2 matches at 11 bases. This CDR3 region has 16 residues. The V segment lost 1 base and the J segment 4 bases; nucleotides outside the gene matches: 4. Germline lookup yields CDR1 LNHNV and CDR2 YYDKDF (reference sequence). CDR3 region: CATSRGHSGGADTQYF. Here the CDR3 DNA reads TGTGCCACCAGCAGAGGCCATAGCGGGGGGGCAGATACGCAGTATTTT.

This clonotype has only a few counts. The chain employs TRBV5-1 and TRBJ1-3; D remains unclear. CDR1 SGHRS and CDR2 YFSETQ come from the germline V gene. The CDR3 has 16 amino acids. V lost 0 bases to trimming and J lost 0 bases, with 10 bases between them. The CDR3 coding sequence is TGCGCCAGCAGCTTGGAGGCGTCTGGCTCTGGAAACACCATATATTTT. Its translation: CASSLEASGSGNTIYF.

The J gene is TRBJ1-1, the V gene TRBV18; D is perhaps TRBD1 (5 bases). This CDR3 comprises 13 residues. Looked up from germline, CDR1 is KGHSH and CDR2 is LQKENI. With 5 bases removed from V and 0 bases from J, the gap between germline ends came to 7 bases. This CDR3 is CASSEGLNTEAFF. The DNA for the CDR3 is TGTGCCAGCTCAGAGGGGCTGAACACTGAAGCTTTCTTT.

This chain links TRBV7-9 with TRBJ1-2, with 7 bases that match TRBD1. J lost 2 bases, V lost 2 bases, and 2 bases had no gene match. This CDR3 has 14 residues. CDR1 SEHNR and CDR2 FQNEAQ come from the germline V gene (reference sequence). This CDR3 reads CASSLMGQNYGYTF. CDR3 DNA: TGTGCCAGCAGCTTAATGGGACAGAACTATGGCTACACCTTC.